The 9 T cell receptor beta chains listed next were all sequenced from one sample in a study of identical twins' blood T cells. TCRdb called the 5' RACE reads again in MiXCR, with one record for every CDR3 protein. This sample carries fewer than 450,000 distinct CDR3 sequences, about 28% of them seen once, and the ten largest clones take approximately 6.6%. What was sequenced was PBMCs. These receptors all stem from a woman between 18 and 50 years old in good health.

This clonotype was seen many times. The J gene is TRBJ1-1, the V gene TRBV5-1, with D possibly being TRBD1 (5 bases). Trimming cost V 2 bases and J 2 bases, with 10 bases left between them. From germline, CDR1 is SGHRS and CDR2 YFSETQ. The CDR3 contains 14 residues. The CDR3 nucleotides are TGCGCCAGCAGCTTTGGGACCGGTAACACTGAAGCTTTCTTT. It specifies CASSFGTGNTEAFF. The full variable domain, rest sourced from reference TRBV5-1 and TRBJ1-1, is KAGVTQTPRYLIKTRGQQVTLSCSPISGHRSVSWYQQTPGQGLQFLFEYFSETQRNKGNFPGRFSGRQFSNSRSEMNVSTLELGDSALYLCASSFGTGNTEAFFGQGTRLTVV.

This clonotype appeared a few times. This sequence joins TRBV10-2 and TRBJ1-5; D uncertain. The CDR3 consists of 13 residues. V gave up 7 bases and J gave up 4 bases, with 11 bases separating them. Germline-derived CDR1 and CDR2 are WSHSY and SAAADI. The CDR3 DNA reads TGCGCCAGCACCAACAGCGGTAATCAGCCCCAGCATTTT. Residues: CASTNSGNQPQHF.

V and J are TRBV10-3 and TRBJ1-5, with 9 bases identical to TRBD1. After removal of 10 bases from V and 0 bases from J, the junction contained 7 bases not matched to a gene. The CDR3 spans 15 residues. Per germline, CDR1 ENHRY and CDR2 SYGVKD. The CDR3 nucleotides read TGTGCCACTAAGGGGACAGGGAATAGCAATCAGCCCCAGCATTTT. Translating gives CATKGTGNSNQPQHF.

The chain recombines TRBV9 with TRBJ1-1, with 8 bases aligning to TRBD1. Losses at the gene ends were 3 bases for V and 1 base for J; bases not matched to a gene: 17. This CDR3 is 19 amino acids long. Germline assignment: CDR1 SGDLS and CDR2 YYNGEE. The CDR3 spells CASSARTPIPGTGNTEAFF. DNA for the CDR3: TGTGCCAGCAGCGCCCGAACCCCCATACCCGGGACAGGGAACACTGAAGCTTTCTTT.

V gene TRBV19 combines with J gene TRBJ1-2, with 7 bases lining up with TRBD1. The CDR3 has 13 residues. V was pared by 4 bases and J by 8 bases, with 7 bases of the junction left unmatched. Germline assignment: CDR1 LNHDA and CDR2 SQIVND (reference sequence). The chain's CDR3 is CASSTGTVRGYTF. CDR3 DNA: TGTGCCAGTAGTACTGGGACAGTGAGAGGCTACACCTTC.

Regarding this clonotype: At one end, the junction sequence differs from germline, possibly due to a read error. This chain joins TRBV5-1 and TRBJ2-7, with D possibly TRBD1 on 6 matching bases. The CDR3 sequence is 13 residues long. In germline, CDR1 is SGHRS, CDR2 YFSETQ. This CDR3 reads CASILDSTYEQYF. The CDR3 nucleotides are TGCGCCAGCATCTTGGACAGTACCTACGAGCAGTACTTC.

V usage is TRBV9 and J usage is TRBJ1-5; TRBD1 matches at 10 bases. The CDR3 contains 14 residues. Germline CDR1 SGDLS, CDR2 YYNGEE. The trim removed 4 bases at V and 5 bases at J, leaving 3 bases unmatched. In DNA form, the CDR3 reads TGTGCCAGCAGCTTCGGGACAGGGGATCAGCCCCAGCATTTT. Its protein product is CASSFGTGDQPQHF.

This clonotype came up a few times. The rearrangement joins TRBV5-1 to TRBJ2-3, with D possibly TRBD2 on 6 matching bases. This CDR3 has 17 residues. CDR1 is SGHRS and CDR2 is YFSETQ in the germline V gene. The germline V and J ends were trimmed by 0 bases and 4 bases, with 18 bases remaining between them. The CDR3 loop reads CASSLGRLVEEPDTQYF. The CDR3 DNA is TGCGCCAGCAGCTTGGGCCGACTAGTCGAAGAACCAGATACGCAGTATTTT.

Concerning this clonotype itself: One end of the junction does not line up with germline, which may come from a read error. The J gene is TRBJ1-2, the V gene TRBV28; no definite D call. The CDR3 is made up of 14 amino acids. Germline CDR1 and CDR2: MDHEN and SYDVKM. The CDR3 bases are TGTTCCAGCAGTCCGGCCCCAAACCTCTATGGCTACACCTTC. It specifies CSSSPAPNLYGYTF.